Each of the 20 T cell receptor beta chains below was sequenced from the same sample in a study of early T cells in non-severe SARS-CoV-2 infection. Via MiXCR, TCRdb re-called the 5' RACE reads, giving one row per CDR3 protein. The profile shows tens of thousands of distinct CDR3 sequences, 20% to 25% of them singletons. The sequences come from whole blood, collected at baseline. The receptors here all came from an adult who was a healthcare worker with PCR-confirmed SARS-CoV-2 infection or an uninfected control (not recorded which).

This clonotype was detected a few times. The J gene is TRBJ2-2, the V gene TRBV3-1; the D is unclear. Trimming removed 7 bases at V and 6 bases at J, with 15 bases between. The CDR3 contains 14 residues. CDR1 and CDR2 from the germline V gene are LGHDT and YNNKEL (reference sequence). This CDR3 reads CASNDDAWSGELFF. The DNA for the CDR3 is TGTGCCAGCAACGACGACGCGTGGTCCGGGGAGCTGTTTTTT.

A few counts support this clonotype. The V and J genes are TRBV10-3 and TRBJ1-1; D is uncertain. The CDR3 sequence is 15 residues long. The V end lost 3 bases, the J end lost 0 bases, and 11 bases lay between the germline ends. Per the germline V gene, CDR1 is ENHRY and CDR2 is SYGVKD. In nucleotides, the CDR3 is TGTGCCATCAGTGACCCCAGTCGGGTGAACACTGAAGCTTTCTTT. Translating gives CAISDPSRVNTEAFF.

This clonotype was seen more than once but under ten times. The rearrangement links TRBV7-2 to TRBJ1-3; possible D gene TRBD1, 6 bases. This CDR3 spans 15 amino acids. The germline gives CDR1 SGHTA, CDR2 FQGNSA. V lost 8 bases and J 0 bases, leaving 14 bases between the germline ends. The DNA of the CDR3 is TGTGCCAGCTCCTGGCAGGGGAGCTCTGGAAACACCATATATTTT. As protein: CASSWQGSSGNTIYF. The variable domain in full, completed from reference TRBV7-2 and TRBJ1-3, reads GAGVSQSPSNKVTEKGKDVELRCDPISGHTALYWYRQSLGQGLEFLIYFQGNSAPDKSGLPSDRFSAERTGGSVSTLTIQRTQQEDSAVYLCASSWQGSSGNTIYFGEGSWLTVV.

This clonotype was picked up a small number of times. The rearrangement uses TRBV11-1 and TRBJ2-5, with 8 bases identical to TRBD2. Germline CDR1 reads SGHAT; CDR2 reads FQDESV (reference sequence). Unmatched junction bases numbered 0, after V lost 4 bases and J lost 2 bases. CDR3 length: 13 residues. The CDR3 coding sequence is TGTGCCAGCAGCTCGGGGGGGCAAGAGACCCAGTACTTC. The encoded protein is CASSSGGQETQYF.

The chain has TRBV19 and TRBJ2-1, with TRBD1 identical over 7 bases. The V gene end was trimmed by 7 bases and the J gene end by 8 bases; junction bases not matched to a gene: 5. CDR3 length equals 12 residues. CDR1 and CDR2 from the germline V gene are LNHDA and SQIVND (reference sequence). The CDR3 loop is CASTTGYDEQFF. In nucleotides, the CDR3 is TGTGCCAGTACGACAGGGTACGATGAGCAGTTCTTC.

The rearrangement joins TRBV19 to TRBJ2-2; D is ambiguous. This CDR3 contains 12 residues. Trimming removed 4 bases at V and 8 bases at J, with 8 bases between. Germline V CDR1 and CDR2: LNHDA, SQIVND (reference sequence). DNA for the CDR3: TGTGCCAGTAGTACCCCAGGTGGGGAGCTGTTTTTT. Protein: CASSTPGGELFF. The full variable domain, with the rest looked up from reference TRBV19 and TRBJ2-2, is DGGITQSPKYLFRKEGQNVTLSCEQNLNHDAMYWYRQDPGQGLRLIYYSQIVNDFQKGDIAEGYSVSREKKESFPLTVTSAQKNPTAFYLCASSTPGGELFFGEGSRLTVL.

CDR3 region: CSAPWDNSGYTF. The CDR3, as DNA: TGCAGTGCTCCTTGGGACAACAGTGGCTACACCTTC. This chain joins TRBV20-1 and TRBJ1-2; a weak D match, TRBD1 (6 bases). The CDR3 totals 12 residues. Germline CDR1 is DFQATT and CDR2 is SNEGSKA (reference sequence). The V end was cut by 5 bases, the J end by 7 bases, with 14 bases between.

CDR3 bases: TGTGCCAGCAGCCTCGCGGGGAGTAAGGACGGGGAGCTGTTTTTT. This gives the protein CASSLAGSKDGELFF. This chain uses TRBV14 with TRBJ2-2; TRBD2 is a possible D gene (6 bases). Trimming cost V 4 bases and J 7 bases, with 16 bases left between them. This CDR3 is built from 15 residues. CDR1 SGHDN and CDR2 FVKESK come from the germline V gene. Full variable domain (rest looked up from reference TRBV14 and TRBJ2-2): EAGVTQFPSHSVIEKGQTVTLRCDPISGHDNLYWYRRVMGKEIKFLLHFVKESKQDESGMPNNRFLAERTGGTYSTLKVQPAELEDSGVYFCASSLAGSKDGELFFGEGSRLTVL.

The chain recombines TRBV6-2 or TRBV6-3 with TRBJ1-1; 8 bases map to TRBD1. There are 17 residues in the CDR3. Germline lookup yields CDR1 MNHEY and CDR2 SVGEGT. V gave up 5 bases and J gave up 2 bases; unmatched junction bases: 13. CDR3 amino acids: CASSALPQGAGNTEAFF. The CDR3 DNA reads TGTGCCAGCAGTGCCCTCCCCCAGGGGGCGGGAAACACTGAAGCTTTCTTT.

CDR3 sequence: CASSPPQGANTQYF. For the CDR3, the DNA is TGTGCCAGCAGCCCGCCCCAGGGAGCAAATACGCAGTATTTT. The gene calls are TRBV27 and TRBJ2-3; perhaps D is TRBD1 or TRBD2 (5 bases each). Trimming took 6 bases from V and 7 from J, leaving 17 bases between them. The CDR3 loop spans 14 amino acids. The germline V gene has CDR1 MNHEY and CDR2 SMNVEV (reference sequence).

In its sample, this clonotype was seen many times. V and J are TRBV12-3 or TRBV12-4 and TRBJ2-3; D is possibly TRBD1 or TRBD2 (5 bases each). This CDR3 has 11 residues. V dropped 6 bases and J dropped 15 bases, with 16 bases sitting between them. Here the CDR3 reads CASSLGTSPYF. The CDR3 nucleotides read TGTGCCAGCAGCCTGGGGACCTCCCCATATTTT.

This clonotype showed up just a few times. This sequence joins TRBV6-5 and TRBJ2-3, with 9 bases that match TRBD2. Germline CDR1 reads MNHEY; CDR2 reads SVGAGI. The CDR3 contains 15 residues. Germline trimming cut 5 bases from V and 1 base from J; bases unmatched to any gene: 4. The CDR3 DNA follows: TGTGCCAGCAGTATATCTAGCGGGGGCACAGATACGCAGTATTTT. Translation: CASSISSGGTDTQYF.

J is TRBJ2-6 and V is TRBV10-3; D uncertain. Looked up from germline, CDR1 is ENHRY and CDR2 is SYGVKD. The CDR3 runs to 14 residues. Trimming took 3 bases from V and 0 from J, leaving 3 bases between them. DNA of the CDR3: TGTGCCATCAGTGAAAGCTCTGGGGCCAACGTCCTGACTTTC. It is translated as CAISESSGANVLTF.

The chain employs TRBV6-1 and TRBJ1-1; a weak D match, TRBD1 (5 bases). The CDR3 totals 11 residues. Germline V CDR1 and CDR2: MNHNS, SASEGT. Trimming took off 5 bases at V and 10 bases at J, with 11 bases between the two ends. DNA of the CDR3: TGTGCCAGCAGTCCCGACAGAGCAGCTTTCTTT. Translating it yields CASSPDRAAFF.

This clonotype was counted a few times. The rearrangement joins TRBV4-2 to TRBJ1-2; D is possibly TRBD1 (5 bases). The CDR3 is 14 residues long. The V end was cut by 6 bases, the J end by 5 bases, with 16 bases between. Germline CDR1 is LGHNA and CDR2 is YNFKEQ. The CDR3 nucleotides read TGTGCCAGCAGTGGGACGAAGTCAGGGTATGGCTACACCTTC. Amino acids: CASSGTKSGYGYTF.

The chain recombines TRBV7-2 with TRBJ1-2, with D uncertain. Looked up from germline, CDR1 is SGHTA and CDR2 is FQGNSA. The CDR3 covers 13 residues. V was shortened by 2 bases and J by 6 bases, with 10 bases between the two germline ends. The CDR3 DNA sequence: TGTGCCAGCAGCTTAAGGGTGATGGATGGCTACACCTTC. Residues: CASSLRVMDGYTF.

The CDR3 DNA is TGTGCCATCAATGCAGGGGATACGCAGTATTTT. This gives the protein CAINAGDTQYF. The chain employs TRBV10-3 and TRBJ2-3, with D tentatively TRBD1 (5 bases). The CDR3 has 11 residues. Germline V lookup: CDR1 ENHRY, CDR2 SYGVKD. Deletions cut 7 bases from V and 6 bases from J, with 8 bases between.

The chain recombines TRBV5-6 with TRBJ2-3; D is undetermined. Trimming removed 4 bases at V and 3 bases at J, with 15 bases between. Germline CDR1 SGHDT, CDR2 YYEEEE. The CDR3 totals 15 residues. The CDR3 reads CASSPFQKSTDTQYF. The CDR3 nucleotides read TGTGCCAGCAGCCCCTTCCAGAAGTCAACAGATACGCAGTATTTT.

This clonotype was detected a few times. This chain links TRBV4-1 with TRBJ1-5; D unclear. The CDR3 has 14 residues. The V end was cut by 1 base, the J end by 4 bases, with 8 bases between. Germline-derived CDR1 and CDR2 are MGHRA and YSYEKL. The CDR3 region is CASSQGMDNQPQHF. The CDR3 region has the DNA TGCGCCAGCAGCCAAGGGATGGATAATCAGCCCCAGCATTTT.

This clonotype was detected only a few times. The chain couples TRBV3-1 to TRBJ1-6, with D hard to call. This CDR3 has 12 amino acids. CDR1 is LGHDT, CDR2 YNNKEL, per germline (reference sequence). The V end was cut by 3 bases, the J end by 10 bases, with 7 bases between. The chain's CDR3 is CASSQGRSPLHF. DNA of the CDR3: TGTGCCAGCAGCCAGGGGAGGTCACCCCTCCACTTT.